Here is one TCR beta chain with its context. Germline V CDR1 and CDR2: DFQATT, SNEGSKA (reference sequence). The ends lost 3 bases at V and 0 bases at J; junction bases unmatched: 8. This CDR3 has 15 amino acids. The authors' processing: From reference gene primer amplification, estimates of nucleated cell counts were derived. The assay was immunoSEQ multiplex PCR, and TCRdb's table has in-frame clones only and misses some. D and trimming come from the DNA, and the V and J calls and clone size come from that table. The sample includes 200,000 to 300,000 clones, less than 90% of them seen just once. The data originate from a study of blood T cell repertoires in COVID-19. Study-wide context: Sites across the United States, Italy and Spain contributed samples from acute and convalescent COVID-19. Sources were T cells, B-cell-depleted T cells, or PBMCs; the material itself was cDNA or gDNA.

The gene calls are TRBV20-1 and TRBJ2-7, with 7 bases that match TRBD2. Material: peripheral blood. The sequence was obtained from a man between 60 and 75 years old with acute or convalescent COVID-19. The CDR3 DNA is TGCAGTGCTAGTCGGCGGGGGTCGGGCTCCTACGAGCAGTACTTC. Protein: CSASRRGSGSYEQYF.